The 4 T cell receptor beta chains reported below all come from one sample, sequenced in a study of CD8 T cells in Susac syndrome. An amount of RNA that ranged from 0.5 to 1 ug was reverse transcribed with random hexamers. MiXCR was run by TCRdb on the immunoSEQ multiplex PCR reads, yielding one entry per CDR3 protein. The repertoire includes roughly 250,000 distinct CDR3 sequences, about 95% of them detected once, and 0.1% sits in the top ten. What was sequenced was CD4+ T cells from PBMCs. The receptors were sampled from a human donor with Susac syndrome.

V and J are TRBV29-1 and TRBJ1-1, with D possibly matching TRBD1 (6 bases). The CDR3 runs to 14 residues. Germline loops: CDR1 SQVTM, CDR2 ANQGSEA. V lost 7 bases and J 2 bases, leaving 17 bases between the germline ends. The CDR3 DNA follows: TGCAGCGCCGAGGCCGGGACACTAAACACTGAAGCTTTCTTT. Translation gives CSAEAGTLNTEAFF.

V gene TRBV11-2 combines with J gene TRBJ1-1; tentatively, D is TRBD1 (6 bases). The CDR3 totals 15 residues. The V and J ends lost 5 bases and 10 bases respectively, with 23 bases between them. CDR1 and CDR2 (germline): SGHAT, FQNNGV. The CDR3 loop reads CASSGLRDTLVGAFF. The DNA for the CDR3 is TGTGCCAGCAGCGGACTGCGGGACACCCTCGTCGGAGCTTTCTTT.

This chain uses TRBV29-1 with TRBJ2-1; TRBD2 agrees at 11 bases. The CDR3 totals 15 residues. With V trimmed by 7 bases and J by 8 bases, 13 bases remained unmatched. Per the germline V gene, CDR1 is SQVTM and CDR2 is ANQGSEA. The CDR3, as DNA: TGCAGCGAATTAGGGACTAGCGGAACTGGGTATGAGCAGTTCTTC. Encoded protein: CSELGTSGTGYEQFF.

J is TRBJ1-5 and V is TRBV7-9, with unresolved D. V lost 1 base, J lost 7 bases, and 11 bases lay in between. The CDR3 length is 14 residues. Germline assignment: CDR1 SEHNR and CDR2 FQNEAQ (reference sequence). The CDR3 DNA follows: TGTGCCAGCAGCTTAGGGCCCGCAGAACAGCCCCAGCATTTT. It translates to CASSLGPAEQPQHF.